Listed here are 25 T cell receptor beta chains from one sample, sequenced in a study of T cells in Graves' hyperthyroidism and ophthalmopathy. RNA transcripts gave rise to amplified TCR beta CDR3 regions. RT-PCR in the first round (using the HTBI primer set) targeted the TCR CDR3. From the multiplex PCR reads, TCRdb called clonotypes with MiXCR, one entry per CDR3 protein. The sample carries roughly 360,000 distinct CDR3 sequences, approximately 13% recorded once. The sample taken for sequencing was blood. The receptor source for this set is a man aged 25-40 years with Graves' hyperthyroidism that later progressed to Graves' ophthalmopathy.

Only a few counts were recorded for this clonotype. The V and J genes are TRBV4-1 and TRBJ1-5; TRBD1 is a possible D gene (5 bases). Trimming shortened V by 1 base and J by 5 bases, and 12 bases separated the two germline ends. The length of the CDR3 is 15 residues. The germline gives CDR1 MGHRA, CDR2 YSYEKL. The chain's CDR3 is CASSQAFDRYQPQHF. In DNA form, the CDR3 reads TGCGCCAGCAGCCAAGCCTTCGACAGATATCAGCCCCAGCATTTT.

This clonotype was seen many times. The CDR3 DNA is TGTGCCAGCAGGGGTCTGGCGGGGGGGTTCACAGATACGCAGTATTTT. It codes for CASRGLAGGFTDTQYF. V and J are TRBV2 and TRBJ2-3, with TRBD2 matching over 9 bases. There are 16 residues in the CDR3. The germline gives CDR1 SNHLY, CDR2 FYNNEI. V dropped 6 bases and J dropped 2; count of bases not matched to a gene: 9.

Remarks on this clonotype: Just one base apart from a much larger clone, this may be a read error. The V and J genes are TRBV6-1 and TRBJ2-7; no clear D. CDR3 length: 10 residues. From germline, CDR1 is MNHNS and CDR2 SASEGT. The DNA of the CDR3 is TGTCCCAGCAGAAATTACGAGCAGTACTTC. This gives the protein CPSRNYEQYF.

This clonotype was seen many times. This chain joins TRBV6-1 and TRBJ2-7, with D maybe TRBD2 (6 bases). The germline V gene has CDR1 MNHNS and CDR2 SASEGT. V was clipped by 3 bases and J by 6 bases, with 15 bases between them. CDR3 length: 14 residues. CDR3 region: CASSDRDSVGEQYF. The CDR3 bases are TGTGCCAGCAGTGACCGGGACTCAGTGGGCGAGCAGTACTTC.

This clonotype showed up many times. The chain has TRBV12-3 or TRBV12-4 and TRBJ2-7; no firm D call. Trimming left V 6 bases short and J 5 bases short, with 17 bases between. This CDR3 is built from 14 residues. CDR3 DNA sequence: TGTGCCAGCAGCAGCGACTCCTTTCGGCACGAGCAGTACTTC. Residues: CASSSDSFRHEQYF.

This clonotype was recorded a few times. The CDR3 region is CASSLAHGQRWQYF. In DNA form, the CDR3 reads TGTGCCAGCAGCTTGGCTCACGGCCAGAGATGGCAGTACTTC. The genes are TRBV5-5 and TRBJ2-7; D is uncertain. CDR3 length: 14 amino acids. Trimming shortened V by 0 bases and J by 9 bases, and 16 bases separated the two germline ends. Germline V CDR1 and CDR2: SGHKS, YYEKEE (reference sequence).

V usage is TRBV10-3 and J usage is TRBJ1-2; D is perhaps TRBD1 (6 bases). Germline V gene lookup returns CDR1 ENHRY and CDR2 SYGVKD. CDR3 size: 14 residues. V lost 6 bases, J lost 4 bases, and 15 bases lay in between. In DNA, the CDR3 is TGTGCCATCAGCAGGGGACTCCGCCCCTATGGCTACACCTTC. Translating it yields CAISRGLRPYGYTF.

This clonotype was seen only a few times. The gene calls are TRBV27 and TRBJ2-3; D may be TRBD1 (7 bases). This CDR3 region has 17 residues. Per germline, CDR1 MNHEY and CDR2 SMNVEV (reference sequence). V lost 0 bases to trimming and J lost 1 base, with 14 bases between them. CDR3 coding DNA: TGTGCCAGCAGTTTATCATTGGGCAGGGGGGGCACAGATACGCAGTATTTT. It encodes CASSLSLGRGGTDTQYF.

The DNA of the CDR3 is TGTGCCTGGAGCACAGGGGGTGAGCAGTTCTTC. Its translation is CAWSTGGEQFF. V is TRBV30 and J is TRBJ2-1; TRBD1 matches 8 bases. J lost 9 bases, V lost 3 bases, and 1 base had no gene match. Germline CDR1 is GTSNPN and CDR2 is SVGIG (reference sequence). This CDR3 has 11 amino acids.

As regards this clonotype: This may come from a read error, since a much larger clone is one base off. The J gene is TRBJ2-7, the V gene TRBV13; D call uncertain. Germline V gene data show CDR1 as PRHDT and CDR2 as FYEKMQ (reference sequence). This CDR3 is built from 12 residues. The CDR3 DNA is TGTGCCAGCAGTCCCCCCTCCTACGAGCACTACTTC. Its translation: CASSPPSYEHYF.

This clonotype was seen ten or more times. The rearrangement uses TRBV9 and TRBJ1-5; 7 nucleotides line up with TRBD1. The CDR3 length is 15 residues. Per germline, CDR1 SGDLS and CDR2 YYNGEE. V dropped 2 bases and J dropped 1; count of bases not matched to a gene: 3. The CDR3 is CASSVTGASNQPQHF. DNA of the CDR3: TGTGCCAGCAGCGTTACAGGGGCCAGCAATCAGCCCCAGCATTTT.

This clonotype was detected many times. The genes are TRBV6-5 and TRBJ1-2; tentative D call: TRBD1 (6 bases). V gave up 2 bases and J gave up 7 bases, with 11 bases separating them. Germline assignment: CDR1 MNHEY and CDR2 SVGAGI. CDR3 size: 13 residues. DNA for the CDR3: TGTGCCAGCAGTTACAGGGGGGCGGTTGGCTACACCTTC. This codes for CASSYRGAVGYTF.

This clonotype was recorded at least ten times. The chain joins TRBV6-1 to TRBJ2-2, with a weak D call TRBD2 (6 bases). Germline CDR1 is MNHNS and CDR2 is SASEGT. CDR3 length: 17 amino acids. Trimming shortened V by 5 bases and J by 4 bases, and 20 bases separated the two germline ends. CDR3 region: CASSPSAGNSATGELFF. CDR3 in DNA: TGTGCCAGCAGTCCCTCGGCGGGGAACTCGGCCACCGGGGAGCTGTTTTTT.

The table lists this clonotype with a few counts. This chain connects TRBV28 to TRBJ2-7; D may be TRBD2 (7 bases). Trimming took off 10 bases at V and 6 bases at J, with 19 bases between the two ends. The CDR3 length is 13 residues. Germline V gene lookup returns CDR1 MDHEN and CDR2 SYDVKM. The CDR3 DNA sequence: TGTGCCACCCGGAAGGGGGGGCTCAGCGAGCAGTACTTC. Translated: CATRKGGLSEQYF.

The CDR3 region has the DNA TGTGCCAGCAGTTTAAGGCAGGGGGCGCGGTTAAGCAATCAGCCCCAGCATTTT. This encodes CASSLRQGARLSNQPQHF. The genes are TRBV12-3 or TRBV12-4 and TRBJ1-5; 8 bases align to TRBD1. V was pared by 2 bases and J by 1 base, with 10 bases of the junction left unmatched. The CDR3 covers 18 residues.

This clonotype was observed many times. The chain carries TRBV12-3 or TRBV12-4 and TRBJ1-2, with D perhaps TRBD1 (6 bases). CDR3 length equals 14 residues. With 6 bases removed from V and 3 bases from J, the gap between germline ends came to 14 bases. The CDR3 region is CASSHRARHYGYTF. The CDR3 coding sequence is TGTGCCAGCAGCCACAGGGCTAGACACTATGGCTACACCTTC.

This clonotype was found a few times. The gene calls are TRBV14 and TRBJ1-2; 7 nucleotides match TRBD1. This CDR3 is built from 16 residues. Trimming cost V 0 bases and J 4 bases; bases outside gene matches: 8. CDR1 is SGHDN, CDR2 FVKESK, per germline. The CDR3 sequence is CASSQDRRGTSYGYTF. Written as DNA, the CDR3 is TGTGCCAGCAGCCAAGATCGCAGGGGGACCTCCTATGGCTACACCTTC.

There are a few counts of this clonotype. The chain uses TRBV15 and TRBJ2-7; 9 bases agree with TRBD1. Germline CDR1 is LNHNV and CDR2 is YYDKDF (reference sequence). After removal of 5 bases from V and 5 bases from J, the junction contained 4 bases not matched to a gene. This CDR3 contains 13 residues. CDR3 nucleotides: TGTGCCACCAGCCAGGACAGGGGCCACGAGCAGTACTTC. Its protein product is CATSQDRGHEQYF. Filled out from reference TRBV15 and TRBJ2-7, the complete variable domain reads DAMVIQNPRYQVTQFGKPVTLSCSQTLNHNVMYWYQQKSSQAPKLLFHYYDKDFNNEADTPDNFQSRRPNTSFCFLDIRSPGLGDTAMYLCATSQDRGHEQYFGPGTRLTVT.

As concerns this clonotype: The junction departs from the called germline gene at one end, perhaps through a read error. This rearrangement joins TRBV7-9 to TRBJ2-5; D ambiguous. The germline gives CDR1 SEHNR, CDR2 FQNEAQ (reference sequence). This CDR3 has 13 amino acids. The chain's CDR3 is CASSLSVRETQHF. CDR3 coding DNA: TGTGCCAGCAGCTTAAGCGTTCGTGAGACCCAGCACTTC.

This clonotype has a count of ten or more. The rearrangement joins TRBV6-2 or TRBV6-3 to TRBJ2-7; possibly TRBD2 for D (6 bases). The CDR3 length is 14 residues. V dropped 2 bases and J dropped 0 bases, with 8 bases sitting between them. Germline-derived CDR1 and CDR2 are MNHEY and SVGEGT. The CDR3 nucleotides are TGTGCCAGCAGTTACCTGGGGGGCTCCTACGAGCAGTACTTC. Translation: CASSYLGGSYEQYF.

This clonotype was seen many times. V gene TRBV27 combines with J gene TRBJ2-7, with TRBD1 as a possible D gene (5 bases). Looked up from germline, CDR1 is MNHEY and CDR2 is SMNVEV (reference sequence). Trimming removed 4 bases at V and 3 bases at J, with 10 bases between. There are 13 residues in the CDR3. Here the CDR3 reads CASSSTAYYEQYF. The CDR3, as DNA: TGTGCCAGCAGTTCGACAGCATACTACGAGCAGTACTTC.

As for this clonotype: At one end the junction does not follow the germline gene, possibly because of a read error. V is TRBV12-3 or TRBV12-4 and J is TRBJ1-2; D remains unclear. This CDR3 has 13 amino acids. CDR3 nucleotides: TGTGCCAACAGTTCCCAAGGATACTATGGCTACACCTTC. It codes for CANSSQGYYGYTF.

This chain links TRBV27 with TRBJ1-1; TRBD1 aligns across 8 bases. The J segment lost 5 bases and the V segment lost 3 bases, leaving 5 bases of the junction unmatched. The CDR3 totals 14 residues. The germline V gene has CDR1 MNHEY and CDR2 SMNVEV (reference sequence). The DNA for the CDR3 is TGTGCCAGCAGTTTCGACAGGGGCAGGACTGAAGCTTTCTTT. Translated, it gives CASSFDRGRTEAFF.

The genes are TRBV7-8 and TRBJ1-3; D is unclear. Germline assignment: CDR1 SGHVS and CDR2 FQNEAQ. This CDR3 has 18 residues. Trimming cost V 2 bases and J 4 bases, with 21 bases left between them. CDR3 bases: TGTGCCAGCAGCTTACGAGTATCGCAGCGGGCGTCAGGAAACACCATATATTTT. Translated, it gives CASSLRVSQRASGNTIYF.

This clonotype was detected ten times or more. The V gene is TRBV18, the J gene TRBJ1-1, with a possible D match to TRBD1 (5 bases). Germline V gene sequence: CDR1 KGHSH, CDR2 LQKENI. Trimming took off 0 bases at V and 3 bases at J, with 5 bases between the two ends. The CDR3 runs to 13 residues. Here the CDR3 DNA reads TGTGCCAGCTCACCACCGGGACACACTGAAGCTTTCTTT. The encoded protein is CASSPPGHTEAFF.